This record covers a single T cell receptor (beta chain). Its antigen specificity is not known. No much larger clone exists at a distance of one base, and base qualities are not known. The sample belongs to a study of cytomegalovirus exposure and HLA in healthy donors (dated by TCRdb to about 2017). About the full investigation: The 666 repertoires of the first cohort and the roughly 120 validation repertoires were produced on the same platform, according to a later analysis. To predict cytomegalovirus infection status, the study brought together high-throughput TCR immunosequencing, statistical association of individual TCRs with disease status, and machine learning. Along with the 666-subject first cohort, a separate validation cohort of approximately 110 different subjects was used. The study was designed to test whether signatures of past pathogen exposure could be identified by cataloging public T cell receptors. General findings and caveats noted by the study authors: Most TCR sequences were observed very rarely across donors, whereas some public TCRs were present in many individuals. Subsequent analysis determined that TCRs grouped into clusters in the first cohort also showed a tendency toward co-occurrence across the approximately 110 validation repertoires, and approximately 94% of cluster scores exceeded 0. A later analysis had no HLA typing for the validation cohort, so co-occurrence there was scored across all 120 repertoires. The authors suggested that the approach could potentially be generalized to other disease states and immunological phenotypes. A few of the identified cytomegalovirus-associated TCR beta chains were confirmed in vitro to be specific for cytomegalovirus antigens. The classifier was reported to diagnose cytomegalovirus status with high specificity and sensitivity in both the original cohort and the validation cohort. In the study, about 150 TCR beta chains were listed as associated with cytomegalovirus.

Separate from the roughly 650-subject first cohort, the validation cohort of over 90 subjects was the group to which the donors belonged. Preparation of the library involved the immunoSEQ multiplex PCR assay. As for the original processing: A statistical classification framework was developed to diagnose cytomegalovirus status using the catalog of TCR beta chain sequences. The source is immuneACCESS, and TCRdb retained only in-frame sequences with V and J called. Part of the clones is not carried over; for the studies checked, unresolved V genes explain less than half of this, and the remainder is unexplained. V and J calls and clone size are those listed in that table; D and trimming were worked out from the DNA. For this sample there are some 140,000 clones; around four fifths appear just once. The ten largest clones take up around 1.4% of the sample. Sequencing was carried out using PBMCs. The clonotype originates from a woman in her thirties in good health and CMV-seronegative.

The CDR3 region has the sequence CASSLRGGGYNEQFF. DNA sequence: TGTGCCAGCAGCTTACGCGGGGGTGGGTACAATGAGCAGTTCTTC. Recombination joined TRBV7-3 with TRBJ2-1; 7 bases in the middle match TRBD2. From a lookup of the germline V gene, CDR1 and CDR2 are SGHTA and FQGTGA. The CDR3 sequence holds 15 residues, the cysteine and phenylalanine included. Only the CDR3 DNA stays, 45 bases, in frame from base 1. V lost 2 bases and J lost 4 bases, and the count of bases not matched to a germline gene is 5. When the CDR3 is completed using the reference TRBV7-3 and TRBJ2-1 genes on either side, the full variable domain is GAGVSQTPSNKVTEKGKYVELRCDPISGHTALYWYRQSLGQGPEFLIYFQGTGAADDSGLPNDRFFAVRPEGSVSTLKIQRTERGDSAVYLCASSLRGGGYNEQFFGPGTRLTVL.